The TCR beta chain described here comes from a study of blood T cells in healthy people across ages. Regarding the study as a whole: Aged donors had fewer naive CD4+ cells and lower diversity than long-lived donors. Unsorted PBMCs prevented conclusive naive versus antigen-experienced comparison.

Concerning this clonotype itself: What it binds is not known.

Looked up from germline, CDR1 is KGHDR and CDR2 is SFDVKD. V dropped 4 bases and J dropped 1; count of bases not matched to a gene: 4. The CDR3 length is 15 residues. A second PCR of 7 to 11 cycles used a sample-barcoded 5' primer and a J-beta primer mix. Every single cDNA molecule received a tag from a template-switch adaptor with 12 random nucleotides. Every sample gave at least 2.5 million paired-end reads containing CDR3. TCRdb recomputed calls from the 5' RACE reads with MiXCR, one row per CDR3 protein. Of about 680,000 distinct CDR3 sequences listed, 45% to 50% were seen once; the top ten hold roughly 34%.

The clonotype originates from a woman aged 60 to 75 in good health. The sequencing sample was made of blood. The V and J genes are TRBV24-1 and TRBJ1-1; 8 nucleotides match TRBD1. The CDR3 reads CATSDPGQGNTEAFF. CDR3 nucleotide sequence: TGTGCCACCAGTGACCCCGGACAGGGGAACACTGAAGCTTTCTTT.